The 21 T cell receptor beta chains in this list originate from one sample, sequenced in a study of T-cell reconstitution after alpha-beta-depleted transplantation in children. As it was prepared, the TCRbeta library received unique molecular identifiers. From the PCR reads, TCRdb called clonotypes with MiXCR, one entry per CDR3 protein. The table has around 200,000 distinct CDR3 sequences, 8% to 9.5% seen once; the top ten hold approximately 6.6%. The material was PBMCs from the stem cell graft donor, obtained from the stem cell graft. These receptors came from a human donor who donated a stem cell graft to a child with acute lymphoblastic leukemia.

This clonotype was found many times. The V gene is TRBV5-6, the J gene TRBJ2-7; D is unresolved. Germline V CDR1 and CDR2: SGHDT, YYEEEE. The CDR3 extends over 13 amino acids. V gave up 2 bases and J gave up 4 bases, with 10 bases separating them. The CDR3 DNA reads TGTGCCAGCAGCTTAGAAGGCCTTTACGAGCAGTACTTC. It specifies CASSLEGLYEQYF.

This clonotype was seen more than once but under ten times. The chain couples TRBV7-2 to TRBJ1-1; perhaps TRBD1 as D (6 bases). CDR1 is SGHTA and CDR2 is FQGNSA in the germline V gene. CDR3 length: 12 residues. Trimming removed 2 bases at V and 9 bases at J, with 10 bases between. CDR3 sequence reads: CASSLIGGQAFF. DNA of the CDR3: TGTGCCAGCAGCTTAATCGGGGGGCAAGCTTTCTTT.

This clonotype has a handful of counts. The genes are TRBV5-1 and TRBJ2-1; TRBD1 aligns across 11 bases. There are 15 residues in the CDR3. Germline loops: CDR1 SGHRS, CDR2 YFSETQ. The V segment lost 1 base and the J segment 6 bases; nucleotides outside the gene matches: 3. CDR3 nucleotide sequence: TGCGCCAGCAGCTTGCGGGACAGGGGGACCAATGAGCAGTTCTTC. It codes for CASSLRDRGTNEQFF.

The V and J genes are TRBV5-1 and TRBJ2-7, with 10 bases fitting TRBD1. The germline CDR1 and CDR2 sequences are SGHRS and YFSETQ. Trimming at V came to 4 bases and at J to 7 bases, leaving 11 bases not matched to a gene. The CDR3 is made up of 15 amino acids. CDR3 in DNA: TGCGCCAGCAGCCCTGAGGGACAGGGGCTGCGGGAGCAGTACTTC. Translating gives CASSPEGQGLREQYF.

A few counts support this clonotype. The V gene is TRBV12-3 or TRBV12-4, the J gene TRBJ1-5, with a possible D match to TRBD1 (5 bases). The CDR3 runs to 13 residues. V was shortened by 8 bases and J by 6 bases, with 14 bases between the two germline ends. CDR3 in DNA: TGTGCCAGCGGGGAGAGGGGCGGTCAGCCCCAGCATTTT. This encodes CASGERGGQPQHF.

The V call is TRBV10-2, the J call TRBJ1-6, with 7 bases fitting TRBD1. The CDR3 length is 13 residues. Germline V gives CDR1 WSHSY, CDR2 SAAADI. V shed 10 bases and J 7 bases; nucleotides not matched to a gene: 7. The CDR3 loop is CATGTALNSPLHF. The CDR3 region has the DNA TGCGCCACCGGGACAGCCCTCAATTCACCCCTCCACTTT.

This clonotype was recorded at least ten times. This sequence joins TRBV27 and TRBJ2-1, with TRBD1 matching 9 bases. The V and J ends lost 4 bases and 4 bases, in that order; junction bases with no gene match: 8. The CDR3 loop spans 16 amino acids. Germline-derived CDR1 and CDR2 are MNHEY and SMNVEV (reference sequence). CDR3 DNA: TGTGCCAGCAGTTCCCGCGGGACAGGGCTGTACAATGAGCAGTTCTTC. Amino acid sequence: CASSSRGTGLYNEQFF.

Note on this clonotype: The CDR3 does not end in the conserved phenylalanine or tryptophan, so this is likely a read error. This rearrangement joins TRBV30 to TRBJ1-1; D is unclear. This CDR3 spans 11 amino acids. Germline CDR1 reads GTSNPN; CDR2 reads SVGIG (reference sequence). This chain's CDR3 is CADRRNTEAFC. DNA for the CDR3: TGTGCAGACCGACGAAACACTGAAGCTTTCTGT.

V usage is TRBV7-9 and J usage is TRBJ2-7, with 8 bases fitting TRBD2. Looked up from germline, CDR1 is SEHNR and CDR2 is FQNEAQ (reference sequence). V dropped 1 base and J dropped 0; count of bases not matched to a gene: 5. This CDR3 region has 16 residues. For the CDR3, the DNA is TGTGCCAGCAGCTTAGTAGGTAGCGGGAACTCCTACGAGCAGTACTTC. This sequence encodes CASSLVGSGNSYEQYF.

This clonotype has a handful of counts. The V gene is TRBV29-1, the J gene TRBJ1-2, with D maybe TRBD1 (6 bases). The V gene lost 4 bases and the J gene lost 7 bases, with 19 bases spanning the gap. The CDR3 runs to 14 residues. Germline assignment: CDR1 SQVTM and CDR2 ANQGSEA. This CDR3 reads CSVVGGAGSAGYTF. In DNA, the CDR3 is TGCAGCGTTGTGGGGGGGGCAGGATCGGCTGGCTACACCTTC.

V is TRBV7-2 and J is TRBJ2-7; no definite D call. Trimming pared 1 base from V and 3 bases from J, leaving 13 bases between. Per germline, CDR1 SGHTA and CDR2 FQGNSA. The CDR3 has 15 residues. CDR3 in amino acids: CASSLGSQIFYEQYF. CDR3 coding DNA: TGTGCCAGCAGCTTAGGGTCCCAAATCTTCTACGAGCAGTACTTC.

This clonotype appeared many times. The chain uses TRBV20-1 and TRBJ2-3, with 9 positions matching TRBD1. Germline CDR1 DFQATT, CDR2 SNEGSKA (reference sequence). After removal of 3 bases from V and 7 bases from J, the junction contained 8 bases not matched to a gene. The CDR3 is made up of 14 amino acids. The CDR3 here is CSARGQGGINTQYF. For the CDR3, the DNA is TGCAGTGCTAGGGGACAGGGAGGTATAAATACGCAGTATTTT.

The CDR3 DNA reads TGTGCCAGCAGTTACAGCCCCACTAGCGGGGGGGCCGAAACCGGGGAGCTGTTTTTT. The encoded protein is CASSYSPTSGGAETGELFF. The rearrangement uses TRBV6-5 and TRBJ2-2, with 13 bases identical to TRBD2. CDR1 MNHEY and CDR2 SVGAGI come from the germline V gene. The CDR3 has 19 residues. Unmatched junction bases numbered 11, after V lost 2 bases and J lost 5 bases.

Many counts were recorded for this clonotype. The CDR3 DNA reads as TGCGCCAGCAGCTTGGGACAGGAGACCAACATTCAGTACTTC. Its protein product is CASSLGQETNIQYF. The rearrangement joins TRBV5-1 to TRBJ2-4, with D maybe TRBD1 (6 bases). V lost 0 bases and J lost 7, with 11 bases in between. From germline, CDR1 is SGHRS and CDR2 YFSETQ. The CDR3 covers 14 residues. Combining the CDR3 with reference TRBV5-1 and TRBJ2-4 gives the whole variable domain KAGVTQTPRYLIKTRGQQVTLSCSPISGHRSVSWYQQTPGQGLQFLFEYFSETQRNKGNFPGRFSGRQFSNSRSEMNVSTLELGDSALYLCASSLGQETNIQYFGAGTRLSVL.

This clonotype was observed a few times. This sequence joins TRBV12-3 or TRBV12-4 and TRBJ1-5, with unresolved D. CDR3 length: 18 amino acids. Trimming removed 2 bases from V and 2 bases from J, with 19 bases in between. CDR3 loop: CASSLSLWAGRGNQPQHF. The DNA for the CDR3 is TGTGCCAGCAGTTTAAGTCTTTGGGCTGGGCGGGGCAATCAGCCCCAGCATTTT.

This clonotype was seen at least ten times. The rearrangement joins TRBV10-3 to TRBJ1-4; D unclear. The germline V gene has CDR1 ENHRY and CDR2 SYGVKD. Trimming stripped 2 bases from V and 6 bases from J, with 4 bases between. The CDR3 consists of 12 residues. The CDR3 reads CAISEVDEKLFF. CDR3 DNA sequence: TGTGCCATCAGTGAGGTAGATGAAAAACTGTTTTTT.

The table lists this clonotype with a few counts. The V and J genes are TRBV5-1 and TRBJ2-3, with D possibly being TRBD1 (5 bases). Trimming left V 0 bases short and J 2 bases short, with 13 bases between. This CDR3 has 16 amino acids. Looked up from germline, CDR1 is SGHRS and CDR2 is YFSETQ. The CDR3 nucleotides read TGCGCCAGCAGCTTGGTGGGTGGGGCCCTCACAGATACGCAGTATTTT. Translation gives CASSLVGGALTDTQYF.

This clonotype has a handful of counts. The chain recombines TRBV4-3 with TRBJ2-2, with D tentatively TRBD1 or TRBD2 (6 bases each). Trimming shortened V by 1 base and J by 3 bases, and 15 bases separated the two germline ends. There are 17 residues in the CDR3. Looked up from germline, CDR1 is LGHNA and CDR2 is YSLEER. The CDR3 coding sequence is TGCGCCAGCAGCCAAGCAGTCGGGGGCCGGGACACCGGGGAGCTGTTTTTT. This translates into CASSQAVGGRDTGELFF.

This clonotype occurred many times. The CDR3 here is CASSSLAGGLVDTQYF. The CDR3 DNA sequence: TGTGCCAGCAGCTCTCTAGCGGGGGGGCTGGTAGATACGCAGTATTTT. The V call is TRBV7-6, the J call TRBJ2-3, with 12 bases aligning to TRBD2. The CDR3 has 16 amino acids. Per the germline V gene, CDR1 is SGHVS and CDR2 is FNYEAQ. The junction had 7 bases not matched to a gene; V was cut back by 4 bases and J by 5 bases.

This rearrangement joins TRBV20-1 to TRBJ2-2, with 9 bases aligning to TRBD1. The V gene end was trimmed by 2 bases and the J gene end by 4 bases; junction bases not matched to a gene: 8. The CDR3 loop spans 16 amino acids. Looked up from germline, CDR1 is DFQATT and CDR2 is SNEGSKA (reference sequence). The CDR3 DNA is TGCAGTGCTAGACCTATAACAGGGGGCTTCACCGGGGAGCTGTTTTTT. This translates into CSARPITGGFTGELFF.

This clonotype was counted many times. The chain recombines TRBV3-1 with TRBJ2-7; D is unclear. The CDR3 has 16 residues. CDR1 is LGHDT and CDR2 is YNNKEL in the germline V gene (reference sequence). Trimming took 1 base from V and 3 from J, leaving 16 bases between them. CDR3 sequence: CASSQGSSGRLYEQYF. The CDR3 region has the DNA TGTGCCAGCAGCCAAGGGTCATCCGGGCGGCTCTACGAGCAGTACTTC.